The 2 T cell receptor beta chains in this list originate from one sample, sequenced in a study of blood T cell repertoires in COVID-19. Clones were sequenced by immunoSEQ multiplex PCR, and TCRdb holds only the in-frame ones, with some missing. The table has about 170,000 clones, approximately 84% seen once. Sequenced: peripheral blood. The receptors shown here come from a man in his forties or fifties who had recovered from COVID-19.

This chain links TRBV19 with TRBJ1-1; 7 bases agree with TRBD1. V trimming: 6 bases; J trimming: 2 bases; junction bases outside the gene matches: 3. Germline V gene data show CDR1 as LNHDA and CDR2 as SQIVND (reference sequence). CDR3 length: 13 amino acids. CDR3: CASRWDSNTEAFF. The DNA for the CDR3 is TGTGCCAGTAGATGGGACAGCAACACTGAAGCTTTCTTT.

The V gene is TRBV5-1, the J gene TRBJ2-7, with TRBD1 identical over 11 bases. The junction had 5 bases not matched to a gene; V was cut back by 0 bases and J by 3 bases. The germline V gene has CDR1 SGHRS and CDR2 YFSETQ. The CDR3 loop spans 16 amino acids. CDR3 DNA: TGCGCCAGCAGCTTGGCCGGAGGGACAGGGGGCTACGAGCAGTACTTC. It yields the protein CASSLAGGTGGYEQYF.